These 15 T cell receptor beta chains originate from one sample sequenced in a study of CD8 T cells in ankylosing spondylitis. Overall study results and limits: In ankylosing spondylitis blood, a motif of seven or eight highly homologous TCR beta variants appeared characteristic.

No antigens are known for them. TCRdb re-analysed the 5' RACE reads in MiXCR, keeping a single row per CDR3 protein. The table has about 700,000 distinct CDR3 sequences, around 20% seen once. Sequencing used blood, either unsorted or a sorted T cell fraction (not recorded which). The receptors were gathered from a male donor with ankylosing spondylitis.

This clonotype was seen a few times. J is TRBJ2-1 and V is TRBV28, with 10 bases matching TRBD2. The CDR3 is 16 amino acids. Germline CDR1 is MDHEN and CDR2 is SYDVKM. The V gene end was trimmed by 5 bases and the J gene end by 5 bases; junction bases not matched to a gene: 9. The CDR3 reads CASSRAGLAEHNEQFF. CDR3 nucleotide sequence: TGTGCCAGCAGTAGGGCAGGACTAGCGGAGCACAATGAGCAGTTCTTC.

CDR3 in DNA: TGTGCCAGCGGCCTGCCCCCCGGCACAGATACGCAGTATTTT. Its protein product is CASGLPPGTDTQYF. V is TRBV21-1 and J is TRBJ2-3; TRBD1, the D gene given by the table, was not confirmed from the DNA. TRBV21-1 has pseudogene status. CDR3 size: 14 residues.

In its sample, this clonotype was seen a few times. The chain employs TRBV6-1 and TRBJ2-1; 8 nucleotides agree with TRBD1. The CDR3 loop spans 13 amino acids. Germline-derived CDR1 and CDR2 are MNHNS and SASEGT. Trimming removed 7 bases from V and 12 bases from J; junction bases left unmatched: 11. CDR3 nucleotides: TGTGCCAGCACCCCTAGTCCCGGGACAGGGCAGTTCTTC. It specifies CASTPSPGTGQFF.

The genes are TRBV6-2 or TRBV6-3 and TRBJ2-3, with 7 bases that match TRBD2. The V gene's germline CDR1 is MNHEY and CDR2 SVGEGT. The CDR3 has 17 residues. The trim removed 7 bases at V and 7 bases at J, leaving 20 bases unmatched. The CDR3: CASTQPRGGRAFNTQYF. In nucleotides, the CDR3 is TGTGCCAGCACCCAACCTAGGGGTGGGAGGGCCTTTAATACGCAGTATTTT.

The V call is TRBV11-2, the J call TRBJ2-7; 13 bases agree with TRBD2. The V gene end was trimmed by 5 bases and the J gene end by 3 bases; junction bases not matched to a gene: 10. Germline-derived CDR1 and CDR2 are SGHAT and FQNNGV. The CDR3 covers 17 residues. The CDR3: CASSPPGLAGRGYEQYF. The CDR3 bases are TGTGCCAGCAGCCCCCCGGGACTAGCGGGAAGGGGCTACGAGCAGTACTTC.

This chain links TRBV20-1 with TRBJ2-1; D tentatively reads TRBD1 or TRBD2 (5 bases each). The V end was cut by 3 bases, the J end by 0 bases, with 6 bases between. Germline V CDR1 and CDR2: DFQATT, SNEGSKA (reference sequence). The CDR3 runs to 13 residues. CDR3 sequence reads: CSARGDSYNEQFF. The CDR3 DNA reads as TGCAGTGCTAGGGGGGACTCCTACAATGAGCAGTTCTTC.

This clonotype was found a few times. Here the CDR3 reads CASSVSGRDLTDTQYF. In nucleotides, the CDR3 is TGTGCCAGCAGTGTTAGCGGGAGGGACCTCACAGATACGCAGTATTTT. The chain joins TRBV28 to TRBJ2-3; 11 nucleotides match TRBD2. The V segment lost 5 bases and the J segment 2 bases; nucleotides outside the gene matches: 6. The CDR3 consists of 16 residues. Germline assignment: CDR1 MDHEN and CDR2 SYDVKM.

The V call is TRBV20-1, the J call TRBJ2-3; D might be TRBD1 (7 bases). The CDR3 totals 13 residues. Germline assignment: CDR1 DFQATT and CDR2 SNEGSKA (reference sequence). Deletions cut 3 bases from V and 5 bases from J, with 12 bases between. The CDR3 region has the DNA TGCAGTGCTAGGGAGGGGGCTGGAGATACGCAGTATTTT. Its protein product is CSAREGAGDTQYF.

The rearrangement uses TRBV4-1 and TRBJ2-3; D gene uncertain. The ends were cut back, 2 bases at V and 5 bases at J, with 8 bases in the middle. The CDR3 spans 13 residues. Germline loops: CDR1 MGHRA, CDR2 YSYEKL. CDR3 sequence: CASSQYLVDTQYF. Here the CDR3 DNA reads TGCGCCAGCAGCCAATACTTGGTAGATACGCAGTATTTT.

The chain couples TRBV10-3 to TRBJ2-3; TRBD2 agrees at 9 bases. This CDR3 has 15 amino acids. The V segment lost 9 bases and the J segment 0 bases; nucleotides outside the gene matches: 7. From germline, CDR1 is ENHRY and CDR2 SYGVKD. CDR3 coding DNA: TGTGCCATTGCCATAGCGGGGGACAGCACAGATACGCAGTATTTT. It codes for CAIAIAGDSTDTQYF.

This clonotype appeared many times. V gene TRBV25-1 combines with J gene TRBJ1-1; no clear D. The CDR3 contains 15 residues. Germline CDR1 is MGHDK and CDR2 is SYGVNS. The V and J ends lost 7 bases and 1 base respectively, with 16 bases between them. The CDR3 DNA reads TGTGCCAGCACCCCCTCACGGGCAGCGAACACTGAAGCTTTCTTT. It is translated as CASTPSRAANTEAFF.

CDR3 amino acids: CSARGQGVREPQHF. DNA for the CDR3: TGCAGTGCTAGAGGGCAGGGAGTGAGGGAGCCCCAGCATTTT. The rearrangement uses TRBV20-1 and TRBJ1-5, with D perhaps matching TRBD1 (5 bases). CDR3 length: 14 amino acids. V dropped 1 base and J dropped 8 bases, with 15 bases sitting between them. CDR1 DFQATT and CDR2 SNEGSKA come from the germline V gene (reference sequence).

This clonotype was detected ten times or more. The chain couples TRBV14 to TRBJ1-1; D not resolved. Germline V gene lookup returns CDR1 SGHDN and CDR2 FVKESK. This CDR3 is 13 amino acids long. V was clipped by 3 bases and J by 0 bases, with 5 bases between them. In nucleotides, the CDR3 is TGTGCCAGCAGCCAGGTACTGAACACTGAAGCTTTCTTT. It specifies CASSQVLNTEAFF. The variable domain in full, with the rest retrieved from reference TRBV14 and TRBJ1-1, is EAGVTQFPSHSVIEKGQTVTLRCDPISGHDNLYWYRRVMGKEIKFLLHFVKESKQDESGMPNNRFLAERTGGTYSTLKVQPAELEDSGVYFCASSQVLNTEAFFGQGTRLTVV.

This clonotype was observed many times. The chain is built from TRBV27 and TRBJ2-2, with no clear D. CDR3 length equals 12 residues. V was pared by 4 bases and J by 2 bases, with 2 bases between. CDR1 is MNHEY and CDR2 is SMNVEV in the germline V gene (reference sequence). CDR3 region: CASSYNTGELFF. The CDR3 DNA is TGTGCCAGCAGTTATAACACCGGGGAGCTGTTTTTT.

There are many counts of this clonotype. The chain uses TRBV12-3 or TRBV12-4 and TRBJ1-2; D is possibly TRBD1 (6 bases). The CDR3 length is 16 residues. The V end lost 7 bases, the J end lost 4 bases, and 22 bases lay between the germline ends. The CDR3 nucleotides read TGTGCCAGCACTCCCGTTCCCGGGGGGCGACGCTATGGCTACACCTTC. Translated: CASTPVPGGRRYGYTF.